This TCR beta chain is from a study of blood T cell repertoires in COVID-19. The overall study: Samples of COVID-19 (acute and convalescent) were obtained from the United States, Italy and Spain.

The CDR3 has 14 amino acids. Germline assignment: CDR1 SGHTA and CDR2 FQGNSA. Trimming at V came to 1 base and at J to 1 base, leaving 0 bases not matched to a gene. With regard to this clone: Other DNA sequences in the same sample also yield this CDR3.

Seattle-derived patients entered the study during active infection and were followed longitudinally. Per the study methods: Estimates of nucleated cell counts were drawn from the amplification of reference gene primers. Profiling relied on immunoSEQ multiplex PCR, and the TCRdb table lists in-frame clones only, not all of them. The DNA gave D and trimming, while V, J and clone size come from that table. The sample includes approximately 300,000 clones, 90% seen only once; the top ten take around 1%. The sequence was obtained from a woman in her thirties or forties with COVID-19, enrolled during active disease. Sequencing was performed on peripheral blood. The chain uses TRBV7-2 and TRBJ1-1; 7 nucleotides align to TRBD1. The CDR3 sequence is CASSLGQGNTEAFF. CDR3 bases: TGTGCCAGCAGCTTAGGACAGGGGAACACTGAAGCTTTCTTT.